This TCR beta chain was sequenced in a study of tumor and adjacent non-tumor tissue in lung cancer. Findings and caveats of the study: Normal lung showed higher cumulative top 100 clone frequency than tumor.

The template was RNA from unsorted bulk tissue. This non-tumor lung sample came from over 3 cm beyond the tumor edge. A modified ARM-PCR protocol with three rounds of nested PCR amplified TCRbeta. TCRdb itself ran the multiplex PCR reads through MiXCR, one entry per CDR3 protein. The sample shows some 95,000 distinct CDR3 sequences, roughly 80% of them seen only once. Germline loops: CDR1 MNHEY, CDR2 SVGEGT. V was cut by 5 bases and J by 5 bases, with 15 bases left in between. The CDR3 consists of 14 residues. Note on this clonotype: Its antigen remains unknown.

The material sequenced was distant non-tumor lung tissue. The sequence was obtained from a man in his 60s with small cell lung cancer. V gene TRBV6-2 or TRBV6-3 combines with J gene TRBJ2-5, with D possibly being TRBD1 (5 bases). CDR3 coding DNA: TGTGCCAGCAGTAACTACAGGACCCATGAGACCCAGTACTTC. Its protein is CASSNYRTHETQYF.